The entry below gives a single T cell receptor (beta chain) sequence along with its context. Other nucleotide sequences in the sample specify the same CDR3. This entry is derived from a study of blood T cell repertoires in COVID-19. Study details: Nucleic acid was either cDNA or gDNA, and it came from T cells, B-cell-depleted T cells, or PBMCs.

Produced via immunoSEQ multiplex PCR; TCRdb's table is partial and in-frame only. The sample carries some 87,000 clones, roughly 80% recorded once. Sequences were obtained from peripheral blood. This TCR was sampled from a middle-aged man who had recovered from COVID-19.

In DNA form, the CDR3 reads TGTGCCAGTAGTACCAGGACTAGCGGAACCTACGAGCAGTACTTC. Its protein product is CASSTRTSGTYEQYF. V gene TRBV19 combines with J gene TRBJ2-7; 10 bases map to TRBD2. This CDR3 is built from 15 residues. Germline loops: CDR1 LNHDA, CDR2 SQIVND (reference sequence). Germline trimming cut 4 bases from V and 2 bases from J; bases unmatched to any gene: 5. Supplemented by reference TRBV19 and TRBJ2-7, the full variable domain reads DGGITQSPKYLFRKEGQNVTLSCEQNLNHDAMYWYRQDPGQGLRLIYYSQIVNDFQKGDIAEGYSVSREKKESFPLTVTSAQKNPTAFYLCASSTRTSGTYEQYFGPGTRLTVT.